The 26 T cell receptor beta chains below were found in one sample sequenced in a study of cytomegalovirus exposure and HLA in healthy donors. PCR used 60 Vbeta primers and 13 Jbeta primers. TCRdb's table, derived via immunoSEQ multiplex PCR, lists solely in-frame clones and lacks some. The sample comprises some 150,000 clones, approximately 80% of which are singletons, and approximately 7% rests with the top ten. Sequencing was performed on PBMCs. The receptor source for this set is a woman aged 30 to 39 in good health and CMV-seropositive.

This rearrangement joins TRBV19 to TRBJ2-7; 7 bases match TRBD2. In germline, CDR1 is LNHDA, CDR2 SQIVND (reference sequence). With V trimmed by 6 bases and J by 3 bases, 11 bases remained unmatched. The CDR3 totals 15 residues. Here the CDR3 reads CASRGGRGTFYEQYF. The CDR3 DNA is TGTGCCAGTAGGGGAGGGCGGGGGACTTTCTACGAGCAGTACTTC.

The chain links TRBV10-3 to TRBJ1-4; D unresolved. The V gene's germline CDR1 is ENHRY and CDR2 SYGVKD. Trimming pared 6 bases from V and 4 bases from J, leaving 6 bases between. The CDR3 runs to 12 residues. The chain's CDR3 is CAISQNNEKLFF. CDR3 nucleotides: TGTGCCATCAGCCAGAATAATGAAAAACTGTTTTTT.

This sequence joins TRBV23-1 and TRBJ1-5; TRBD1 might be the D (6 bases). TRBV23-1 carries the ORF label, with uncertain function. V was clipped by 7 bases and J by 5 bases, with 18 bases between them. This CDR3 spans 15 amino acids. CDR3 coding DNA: TGCGCCAGCAATTTCGGACAGTGTGGGCATCAGCCCCAGCATTTT. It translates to CASNFGQCGHQPQHF.

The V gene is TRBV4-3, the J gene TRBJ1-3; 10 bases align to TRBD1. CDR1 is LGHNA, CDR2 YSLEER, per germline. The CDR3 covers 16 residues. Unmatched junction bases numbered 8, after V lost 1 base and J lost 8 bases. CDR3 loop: CASSQGTTGGSDTIYF. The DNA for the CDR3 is TGCGCCAGCAGCCAAGGCACGACAGGGGGCAGTGACACCATATATTTT.

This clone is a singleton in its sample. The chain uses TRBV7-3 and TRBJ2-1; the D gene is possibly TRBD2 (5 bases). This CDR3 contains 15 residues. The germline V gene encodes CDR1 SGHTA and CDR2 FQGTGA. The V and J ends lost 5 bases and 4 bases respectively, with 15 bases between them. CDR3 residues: CASSASPGSYNEQFF. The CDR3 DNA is TGTGCCAGCAGCGCCAGCCCGGGGTCTTACAATGAGCAGTTCTTC.

CDR3 in amino acids: CASSLGDNMNTEAFF. CDR3 coding DNA: TGCGCCAGCAGCTTGGGTGACAACATGAACACTGAAGCTTTCTTT. The J gene is TRBJ1-1, the V gene TRBV5-1; D unresolved. The CDR3 consists of 15 residues. CDR1 and CDR2 (germline): SGHRS, YFSETQ. Between the trimmed V and J ends, which lost 0 bases and 0 bases, there was a span of 9 bases.

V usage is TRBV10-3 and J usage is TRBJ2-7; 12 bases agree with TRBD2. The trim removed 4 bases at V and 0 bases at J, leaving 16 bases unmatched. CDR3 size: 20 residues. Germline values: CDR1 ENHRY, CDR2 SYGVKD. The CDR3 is CAISVTHSPTSGGPSYEQYF. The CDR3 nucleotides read TGTGCCATCAGTGTAACCCACAGTCCCACTAGCGGGGGGCCCTCCTACGAGCAGTACTTC.

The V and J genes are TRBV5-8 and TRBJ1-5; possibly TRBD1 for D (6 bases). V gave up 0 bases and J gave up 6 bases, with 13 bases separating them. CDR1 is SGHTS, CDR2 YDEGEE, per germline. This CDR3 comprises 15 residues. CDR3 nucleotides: TGTGCCAGCAGCTTGGCAGGACAGAGTTTTCAGCCCCAGCATTTT. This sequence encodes CASSLAGQSFQPQHF.

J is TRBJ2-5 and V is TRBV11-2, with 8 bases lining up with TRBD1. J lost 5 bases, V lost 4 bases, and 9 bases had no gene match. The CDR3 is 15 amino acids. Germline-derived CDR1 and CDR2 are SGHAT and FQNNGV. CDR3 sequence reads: CASSSSTGVGETQYF. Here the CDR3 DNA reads TGTGCCAGCAGCTCATCGACAGGGGTGGGGGAGACCCAGTACTTC.

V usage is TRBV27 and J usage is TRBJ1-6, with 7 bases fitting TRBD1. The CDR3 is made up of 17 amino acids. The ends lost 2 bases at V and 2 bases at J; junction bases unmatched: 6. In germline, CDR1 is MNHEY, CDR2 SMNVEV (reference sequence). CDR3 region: CASSLMQGGPYNSPLHF. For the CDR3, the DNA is TGTGCCAGCAGTTTAATGCAGGGGGGACCCTATAATTCACCCCTCCACTTT.

Here the CDR3 DNA reads TGTGCCAGCAGCTTAGTAGGACAGGGTAAAGATTCACCCCTCCACTTT. Amino acid sequence: CASSLVGQGKDSPLHF. The chain recombines TRBV7-2 with TRBJ1-6; 8 bases are a match to TRBD1. The CDR3 contains 16 residues. The trim removed 1 base at V and 8 bases at J, leaving 7 bases unmatched. Germline V gene data show CDR1 as SGHTA and CDR2 as FQGNSA.

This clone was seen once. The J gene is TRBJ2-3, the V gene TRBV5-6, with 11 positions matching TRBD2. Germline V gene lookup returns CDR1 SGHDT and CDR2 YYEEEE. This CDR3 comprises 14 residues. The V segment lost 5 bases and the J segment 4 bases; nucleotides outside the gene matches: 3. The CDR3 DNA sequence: TGTGCCAGCAGTTGGACTAGCGGGCCAGATACGCAGTATTTT. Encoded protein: CASSWTSGPDTQYF.

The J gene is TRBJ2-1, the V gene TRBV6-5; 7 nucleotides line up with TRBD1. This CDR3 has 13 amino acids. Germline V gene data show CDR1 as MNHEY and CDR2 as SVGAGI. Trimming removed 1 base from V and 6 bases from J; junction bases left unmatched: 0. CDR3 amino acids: CASSYYRGNEQFF. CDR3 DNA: TGTGCCAGCAGTTACTACAGGGGCAATGAGCAGTTCTTC.

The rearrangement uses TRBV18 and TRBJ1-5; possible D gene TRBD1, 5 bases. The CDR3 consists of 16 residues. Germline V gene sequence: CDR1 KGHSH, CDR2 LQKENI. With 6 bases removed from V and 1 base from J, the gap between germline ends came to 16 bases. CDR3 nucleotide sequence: TGTGCCAGCTCTCTTCAAGGGGCAGGGAGCAATCAGCCCCAGCATTTT. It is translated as CASSLQGAGSNQPQHF.

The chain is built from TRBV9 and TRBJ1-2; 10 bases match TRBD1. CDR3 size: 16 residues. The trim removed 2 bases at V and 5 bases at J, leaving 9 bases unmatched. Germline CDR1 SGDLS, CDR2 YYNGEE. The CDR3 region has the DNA TGTGCCAGCAGCGTCGGGACAGGGGAATTTGGGTATGGCTACACCTTC. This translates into CASSVGTGEFGYGYTF.

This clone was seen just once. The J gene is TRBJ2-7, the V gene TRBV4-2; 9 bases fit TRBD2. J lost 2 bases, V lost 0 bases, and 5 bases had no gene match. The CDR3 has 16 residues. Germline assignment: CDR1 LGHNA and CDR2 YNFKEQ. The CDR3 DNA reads TGTGCCAGCAGCCAAGATACAGTAGCGGGGGCCTACGAGCAGTACTTC. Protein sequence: CASSQDTVAGAYEQYF.

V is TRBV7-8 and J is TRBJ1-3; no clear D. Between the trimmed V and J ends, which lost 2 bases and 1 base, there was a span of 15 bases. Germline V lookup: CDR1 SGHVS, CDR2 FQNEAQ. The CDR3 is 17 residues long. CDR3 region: CASSLRPRSLSGNTIYF. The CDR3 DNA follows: TGTGCCAGCAGCTTACGACCCAGGTCCTTATCTGGAAACACCATATATTTT.

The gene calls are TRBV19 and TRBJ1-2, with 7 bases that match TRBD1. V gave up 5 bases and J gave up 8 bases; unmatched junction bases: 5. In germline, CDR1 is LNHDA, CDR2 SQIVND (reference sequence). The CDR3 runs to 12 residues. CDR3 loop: CASSLTGVGYTF. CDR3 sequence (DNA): TGTGCCAGTAGTCTTACAGGGGTCGGCTACACCTTC.

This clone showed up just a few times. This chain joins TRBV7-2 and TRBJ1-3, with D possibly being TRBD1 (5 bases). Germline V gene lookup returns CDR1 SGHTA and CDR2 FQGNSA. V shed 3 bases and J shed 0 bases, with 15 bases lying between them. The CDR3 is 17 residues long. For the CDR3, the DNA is TGTGCCAGCAGCTTGGGGCATCGGACATTCTCTGGAAACACCATATATTTT. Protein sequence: CASSLGHRTFSGNTIYF.

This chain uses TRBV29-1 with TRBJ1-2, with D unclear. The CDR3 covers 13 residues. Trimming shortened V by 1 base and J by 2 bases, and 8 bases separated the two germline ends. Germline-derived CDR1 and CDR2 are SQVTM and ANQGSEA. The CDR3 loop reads CSVEGGANYGYTF. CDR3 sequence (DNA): TGCAGCGTTGAAGGAGGTGCGAACTATGGCTACACCTTC.

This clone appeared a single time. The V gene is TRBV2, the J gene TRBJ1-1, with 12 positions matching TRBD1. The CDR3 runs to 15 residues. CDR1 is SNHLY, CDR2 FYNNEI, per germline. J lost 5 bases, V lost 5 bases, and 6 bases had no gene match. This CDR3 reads CASSWDRGRGTEAFF. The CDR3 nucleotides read TGTGCCAGCAGTTGGGACAGGGGGCGCGGGACTGAAGCTTTCTTT.

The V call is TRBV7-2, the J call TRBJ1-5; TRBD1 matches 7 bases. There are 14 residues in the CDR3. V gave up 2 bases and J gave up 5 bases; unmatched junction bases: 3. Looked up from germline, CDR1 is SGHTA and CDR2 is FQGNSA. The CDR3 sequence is CASSLRQGDQPQHF. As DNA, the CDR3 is TGTGCCAGCAGCTTAAGACAGGGAGATCAGCCCCAGCATTTT. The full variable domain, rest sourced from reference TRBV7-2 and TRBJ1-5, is GAGVSQSPSNKVTEKGKDVELRCDPISGHTALYWYRQSLGQGLEFLIYFQGNSAPDKSGLPSDRFSAERTGGSVSTLTIQRTQQEDSAVYLCASSLRQGDQPQHFGDGTRLSIL.

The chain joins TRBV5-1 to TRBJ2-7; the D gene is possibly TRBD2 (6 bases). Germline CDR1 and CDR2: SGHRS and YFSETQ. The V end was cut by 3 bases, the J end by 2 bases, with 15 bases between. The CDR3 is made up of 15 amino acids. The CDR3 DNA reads TGCGCCAGCAGCTGGTCGGGGGTTCCTCCCTACGAGCAGTACTTC. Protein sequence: CASSWSGVPPYEQYF.

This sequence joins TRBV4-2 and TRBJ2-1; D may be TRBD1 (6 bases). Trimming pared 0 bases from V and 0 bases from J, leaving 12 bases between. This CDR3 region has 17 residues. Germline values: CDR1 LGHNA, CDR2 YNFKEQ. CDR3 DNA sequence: TGTGCCAGCAGCCAAGAGGGGGCTCTTTCCTCCTACAATGAGCAGTTCTTC. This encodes CASSQEGALSSYNEQFF.

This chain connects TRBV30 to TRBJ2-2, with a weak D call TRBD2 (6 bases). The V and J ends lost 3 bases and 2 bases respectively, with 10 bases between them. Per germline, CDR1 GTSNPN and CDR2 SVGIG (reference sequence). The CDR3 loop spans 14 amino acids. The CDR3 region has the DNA TGTGCCTGGAGGCGGGACTCCAACACCGGGGAGCTGTTTTTT. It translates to CAWRRDSNTGELFF.

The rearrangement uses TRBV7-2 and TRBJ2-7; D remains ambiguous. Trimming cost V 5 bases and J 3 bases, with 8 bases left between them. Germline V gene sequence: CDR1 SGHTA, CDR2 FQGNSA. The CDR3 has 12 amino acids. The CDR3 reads CASSPADYEQYF. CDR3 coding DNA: TGTGCCAGCAGCCCCGCGGACTACGAGCAGTACTTC.